These T cell receptor beta chains were read from a single sample in a study of OX40 agonist ivuxolimab in advanced cancers. The assay was immunoSEQ multiplex PCR, and TCRdb's table has in-frame clones only and misses some. The sample lists around 68,000 clones, 86% occurring once. The sample here was CD4+ or CD8+ T cells sorted from blood, taken in a trial of the OX40 agonist ivuxolimab. The receptor source for this set is an adult with an advanced solid tumor such as melanoma, head and neck, liver or kidney cancer. Both conserved end residues are part of each CDR3. The D gene is left open where the match is weak. Where a row states a size, it is once, few, many or the class of an expanded clone; other rows omit it.

>TRBJ2-3|once|-|TRBV27
TGTGCCAGTAGAAAAGTTGGGGGAACAGATACGCAGTATTTT
CASRKVGGTDTQYF
>TRBJ2-1|-|-|TRBV5-8
TGTGCCAGCAGCTTGGGGACTCTAGGGGAACGACAGTTCTTC
CASSLGTLGERQFF
>TRBJ1-6|-|-|TRBV6-5
TGTGCCAGCAGTTACTCGAGTGGGGATAATTCACCCCTCCACTTT
CASSYSSGDNSPLHF
>TRBJ1-1|-|-|TRBV6-5
TGTGCCAGCAGTTACTCCCCTCAGAACACTGAAGCTTTCTTT
CASSYSPQNTEAFF
>TRBJ2-1|-|TRBD2|TRBV5-1
TGCGCCAGCAGCCTCGGACTAGCGGGAGACGAGCAGTTCTTC
CASSLGLAGDEQFF
>TRBJ2-1|-|TRBD2|TRBV6-1
TGTGCCAGCACCATAGGGCTAGCGGGAGGAATTGAGCAGTTCTTC
CASTIGLAGGIEQFF
>TRBJ2-5|-|TRBD2|TRBV5-1
TGCGCCAGCAGCTTCACGGGACTAGCAATACAAGAGACCCAGTACTTC
CASSFTGLAIQETQYF
>TRBJ1-1|once|-|TRBV2
TGTGCCAGCGGCCTGGGAGGGCCTGAAGCTTTCTTT
CASGLGGPEAFF
>TRBJ2-2|-|-|TRBV15
TGTGCCACCAGCAGAGATGGCGAGGGCCGCGACGGGGAGCTGTTTTTT
CATSRDGEGRDGELFF
>TRBJ2-5|-|TRBD2|TRBV11-3
TGTGCCAGCAGCTTGGGGGGAGGGTCCCAAGAGACCCAGTACTTC
CASSLGGGSQETQYF
>TRBJ1-1|-|-|TRBV18
TGTGCCAGCTCCCGCCAGGGGAACACTGAAGCTTTCTTT
CASSRQGNTEAFF
>TRBJ2-5|-|-|TRBV9
TGTGCCAGCAGCGCACACCCCACAGGGTTGGAGACCCAGTACTTC
CASSAHPTGLETQYF
>TRBJ2-7|few|-|TRBV11-2
TGTGCCAGCAGCTTAAGGGGCCTACTCGAGCAGTACTTC
CASSLRGLLEQYF
>TRBJ2-2|-|TRBD1|TRBV2
TGTGCCAGCTTCCGGACAGGGGGTTTCGGGGAGCTGTTTTTT
CASFRTGGFGELFF
>TRBJ2-1|-|TRBD2|TRBV5-1
TGCGCCAGCAGCTTGTCGGGAGGGTACAATGAGCAGTTCTTC
CASSLSGGYNEQFF
>TRBJ2-3|-|-|TRBV5-1
TGCGCCAGTCGACTTGTCCCTAGCACAGATACGCAGTATTTT
CASRLVPSTDTQYF
>TRBJ2-2|once|-|TRBV5-1
TGCGCCAGCCGAACTCGCACAAACACCGGGGAGCTGTTTTTT
CASRTRTNTGELFF
>TRBJ2-3|-|TRBD1|TRBV2
TGTGCCAGCAGGCAGGACAGGTGGACAGATACGCAGTATTTT
CASRQDRWTDTQYF
>TRBJ1-2|-|TRBD1|TRBV5-6
TGTGCCAGCAACCCGGGACAGAAGAACTATGGCTACACCTTC
CASNPGQKNYGYTF
>TRBJ2-3|-|-|TRBV7-9
TGTGCCAGCAGGACCCGGGACTCCGAGATGTCAGATACGCAGTATTTT
CASRTRDSEMSDTQYF
>TRBJ1-2|-|-|TRBV6-5
TGTGCCAGCAGTTACTCGGGGGGTGGCTACACCTTC
CASSYSGGGYTF
>TRBJ2-7|-|TRBD2|TRBV28
TGTGCCAGCAGTTTTGGCGGGACTAGCGGGACCGAGCAGTACTTC
CASSFGGTSGTEQYF
>TRBJ2-7|-|-|TRBV18
TGTGCCAGCTCATCCGGGGCCAACTACGAGCAGTACTTC
CASSSGANYEQYF
>TRBJ2-3|-|-|TRBV7-9
TGTGCCAGCAGCCGAAGTAGCACAGATACGCAGTATTTT
CASSRSSTDTQYF
>TRBJ2-7|-|-|TRBV19
TGTGCCAGTGTCTCTAACAGTGCTCCCTACGAGCAGTACTTC
CASVSNSAPYEQYF
>TRBJ2-7|-|TRBD1|TRBV5-4
TGTGCCAGCAGCGGCAAGACAGGGGACCACGAGCAGTACTTC
CASSGKTGDHEQYF
>TRBJ2-5|-|-|TRBV10-3
TGTGCCATCAGTGAGTCGTCCGGGACGGGCCAAGAGACCCAGTACTTC
CAISESSGTGQETQYF
>TRBJ2-1|-|TRBD2|TRBV4-2
TGTGCCAGCAGCTCCTCAGCGGGAGGCTCCTACAATGAGCAGTTCTTC
CASSSSAGGSYNEQFF
>TRBJ1-5|few|-|TRBV19
TGTGCCAGTAGGGGGGGCAATCAGCCCCAGCATTTT
CASRGGNQPQHF
>TRBJ1-1|-|-|TRBV5-4
TGTGCCAGCAGCTCAGGGGCAGGGTCGAACACTGAAGCTTTCTTT
CASSSGAGSNTEAFF
>TRBJ2-2|few|TRBD2|TRBV13
TGTGCCAGCAGCTTAAGGCTAGCGGGAGGGCCGAACACCGGGGAGCTGTTTTTT
CASSLRLAGGPNTGELFF
>TRBJ1-5|-|-|TRBV18
TGTGCCAGCTCACGCGTCGGGAATCAGGGTCAGCCCCAGCATTTT
CASSRVGNQGQPQHF
>TRBJ2-1|-|-|TRBV28
TGTGCCAGCACCCCGTCGGGGGCCCGGAGCTCCTACAATGAGCAGTTCTTC
CASTPSGARSSYNEQFF
>TRBJ2-1|-|-|TRBV5-6
TGTGCCAGCAGCCGACAGGAGGGGCCTGGGGGCGAGCAGTTCTTC
CASSRQEGPGGEQFF